Below, 17 T cell receptor beta chains from the same sample are listed, as sequenced in a study of T cells in Graves' hyperthyroidism and ophthalmopathy (dated by TCRdb to between 2018 and 2020). The library was built by means of multiplex PCR. This sample was sequenced with an Illumina HiSeq 2000. Amplification of TCR beta CDR3 regions was carried out from RNA transcripts. A first-round RT-PCR of the TCR CDR3 used the HTBI primer set with the Qiagen OneStep RT-PCR kit. TCRdb reprocessing: public reads trimmed at Q25 with fastp, clones called with MiXCR, in-frame beta chains kept. CDR3 protein sequences are deduplicated, and each keeps its most common genes and DNA. The sample table records 550,000 to 650,000 distinct CDR3 sequences; approximately 15% of these occur just once. Approximately 15% of the sample lies in the top ten. The material sequenced was blood. The receptors here all came from a woman in her thirties or forties with Graves' hyperthyroidism.

The V call is TRBV30, the J call TRBJ2-6; D might be TRBD1 (5 bases). Per germline, CDR1 GTSNPN and CDR2 SVGIG (reference sequence). CDR3 size: 18 residues. The V end was cut by 7 bases, the J end by 0 bases, with 22 bases between. The chain's CDR3 is CASAWAGSLFSGANVLTF. CDR3 coding DNA: TGTGCCTCTGCCTGGGCAGGGTCCCTTTTCTCTGGGGCCAACGTCCTGACTTTC.

In nucleotides, the CDR3 is TGCGCCAGCAGCCAAGAGGGACTAGCGGGAGGGCCGGGTGAGCAGTTCTTC. Its protein product is CASSQEGLAGGPGEQFF. The chain couples TRBV4-1 to TRBJ2-1; 16 nucleotides line up with TRBD2. V dropped 0 bases and J dropped 9; count of bases not matched to a gene: 5. Germline CDR1 reads MGHRA; CDR2 reads YSYEKL. The CDR3 extends over 17 amino acids.

There are many counts of this clonotype. The chain couples TRBV28 to TRBJ2-7; D unresolved. Germline V lookup: CDR1 MDHEN, CDR2 SYDVKM. Trimming took off 5 bases at V and 2 bases at J, with 10 bases between the two ends. The CDR3 length is 13 residues. CDR3 in amino acids: CASSLTGTYEQYF. The CDR3 bases are TGTGCCAGCAGTCTCACTGGAACCTACGAGCAGTACTTC.

Ten or more counts support this clonotype. The CDR3 region has the DNA TGCGCCAGCAGCTTGACCCGGGCTTATGGCTACACCTTC. Translation gives CASSLTRAYGYTF. This sequence joins TRBV5-1 and TRBJ1-2; D not certain. Germline CDR1 SGHRS, CDR2 YFSETQ. This CDR3 spans 13 amino acids. Trimming took 1 base from V and 5 from J, leaving 9 bases between them.

This rearrangement joins TRBV30 to TRBJ1-3, with D unclear. CDR1 and CDR2 from the germline V gene are GTSNPN and SVGIG (reference sequence). V was clipped by 2 bases and J by 8 bases, with 10 bases between them. This CDR3 has 12 amino acids. CDR3 nucleotide sequence: TGTGCCTGGAGTCCCTTGAGGGACACCATATATTTT. Its translation: CAWSPLRDTIYF. Filled out from reference TRBV30 and TRBJ1-3, the complete variable domain reads SQTIHQWPATLVQPVGSPLSLECTVEGTSNPNLYWYRQAAGRGLQLLFYSVGIGQISSEVPQNLSASRPQDRQFILSSKKLLLSDSGFYLCAWSPLRDTIYFGEGSWLTVV.

The chain combines TRBV20-1 with TRBJ2-6, with D uncertain. Between the trimmed V and J ends, which lost 0 bases and 4 bases, there was a span of 4 bases. CDR1 and CDR2 (germline): DFQATT, SNEGSKA (reference sequence). The CDR3 spans 13 residues. CDR3 sequence reads: CSARDEGANVLTF. CDR3 DNA sequence: TGCAGTGCTAGAGATGAAGGGGCCAACGTCCTGACTTTC.

V gene TRBV28 combines with J gene TRBJ1-3; no clear D gene. This CDR3 has 13 amino acids. The ends were cut back, 7 bases at V and 0 bases at J, with 7 bases in the middle. Germline V gives CDR1 MDHEN, CDR2 SYDVKM. CDR3 amino acids: CASKITSGNTIYF. CDR3 coding DNA: TGTGCCAGCAAAATTACCTCTGGAAACACCATATATTTT.

This clonotype was detected ten times or more. This rearrangement joins TRBV12-3 or TRBV12-4 to TRBJ2-7; D assignment may be TRBD1 or TRBD2 (5 bases each). Trimming removed 6 bases from V and 3 bases from J, with 15 bases in between. CDR3 length: 14 amino acids. The CDR3 loop reads CASRGDQTLYEQYF. CDR3 DNA sequence: TGTGCCAGCAGGGGGGACCAAACCCTCTACGAGCAGTACTTC.

Ten or more counts support this clonotype. The chain recombines TRBV7-9 with TRBJ1-5; D not certain. Germline V gives CDR1 SEHNR, CDR2 FQNEAQ (reference sequence). The CDR3 totals 12 residues. The ends were cut back, 8 bases at V and 2 bases at J, with 7 bases in the middle. The CDR3 reads CASGRGNQPQHF. In DNA, the CDR3 is TGTGCCAGCGGTAGGGGCAATCAGCCCCAGCATTTT.

This clonotype was detected many times. The rearrangement joins TRBV20-1 to TRBJ2-3, with 7 bases aligning to TRBD2. J gave up 1 base and V 5 bases, and 6 bases lay outside the gene matches. Germline V gene data show CDR1 as DFQATT and CDR2 as SNEGSKA (reference sequence). This CDR3 is 14 amino acids long. CDR3 nucleotides: TGCAGTGCTCCTCTAGCGGCCGGCACAGATACGCAGTATTTT. This gives the protein CSAPLAAGTDTQYF.

This clonotype showed up many times. The V gene is TRBV20-1, the J gene TRBJ2-7, with 7 nucleotides matching TRBD1. Trimming took 6 bases from V and 6 from J; bases not matched to a gene: 11. This CDR3 comprises 13 residues. Germline CDR1 is DFQATT and CDR2 is SNEGSKA (reference sequence). Here the CDR3 reads CSANRQGRLEQYF. In DNA form, the CDR3 reads TGCAGTGCAAACCGACAGGGCCGTCTCGAGCAGTACTTC.

Many counts were recorded for this clonotype. This sequence joins TRBV7-3 and TRBJ1-1, with 10 bases identical to TRBD1. V shed 4 bases, J shed 3 bases, and the junction held 5 bases outside the gene matches. The CDR3 contains 15 residues. The germline V gene encodes CDR1 SGHTA and CDR2 FQGTGA. CDR3 nucleotide sequence: TGTGCCAGCAGCTCGGGACAGGGGTCTTACACTGAAGCTTTCTTT. This codes for CASSSGQGSYTEAFF. The full variable domain, in which reference TRBV7-3 and TRBJ1-1 provide the parts outside the CDR3, is GAGVSQTPSNKVTEKGKYVELRCDPISGHTALYWYRQSLGQGPEFLIYFQGTGAADDSGLPNDRFFAVRPEGSVSTLKIQRTERGDSAVYLCASSSGQGSYTEAFFGQGTRLTVV.

Of note for this clonotype: One base away lies a much larger clone, so this may be a sequencing read error. The chain links TRBV5-1 to TRBJ1-1; 7 nucleotides agree with TRBD1. Germline trimming cut 4 bases from V and 3 bases from J; bases unmatched to any gene: 6. CDR3 length: 14 residues. Looked up from germline, CDR1 is SGHRS and CDR2 is YFSETQ. In DNA form, the CDR3 reads TGCGCCAGCAGCAACCAGGGGGAAGACACTGAAGCTTTCTTT. The encoded protein is CASSNQGEDTEAFF.

On this clonotype itself: Being one base from a much bigger clone, this may be a read error. The V and J genes are TRBV7-9 and TRBJ2-3; D unclear. Germline V gene sequence: CDR1 SEHNR, CDR2 FQNEAQ (reference sequence). The CDR3 runs to 12 residues. CDR3 sequence: CASSPALDTQCF. In DNA, the CDR3 is TGTGCCAGCAGCCCAGCTCTTGATACGCAGTGTTTT.

Ten or more counts support this clonotype. The chain joins TRBV18 to TRBJ1-1, with D tentatively TRBD1 (5 bases). CDR3 size: 16 residues. Trimming stripped 4 bases from V and 4 bases from J, with 19 bases between. The germline V gene has CDR1 KGHSH and CDR2 LQKENI. The CDR3 nucleotides read TGTGCCAGCTCACTACTATCGGGACCAGCCGGCACTGAAGCTTTCTTT. It yields the protein CASSLLSGPAGTEAFF.

This clonotype was observed many times. This sequence joins TRBV28 and TRBJ2-3, with 8 bases lining up with TRBD2. CDR1 is MDHEN and CDR2 is SYDVKM in the germline V gene. CDR3 length: 18 amino acids. V was clipped by 7 bases and J by 6 bases; unmatched bases: 21. The CDR3 bases are TGTGCCAGCAAGGGCTCCCCTACTAGCGGCACCACCCCCGATACGCAGTATTTT. Residues: CASKGSPTSGTTPDTQYF.

This clonotype was detected many times. The chain recombines TRBV10-2 with TRBJ2-7; D might be TRBD1 or TRBD2, each matching 6 bases. The germline gives CDR1 WSHSY, CDR2 SAAADI. The V and J ends lost 3 bases and 3 bases respectively, with 15 bases between them. This CDR3 is 15 amino acids long. CDR3 amino acids: CASSEGGRFDYEQYF. The CDR3 nucleotides are TGCGCCAGCAGTGAAGGGGGGCGGTTCGACTACGAGCAGTACTTC.